A single sample is the source of the 26 T cell receptor beta chains below, sequenced in a study of cytomegalovirus exposure and HLA in healthy donors. Both 60 Vbeta primers and 13 Jbeta primers went into the PCR. Produced via immunoSEQ multiplex PCR; TCRdb's table is partial and in-frame only. The sample carries some 120,000 clones, about four fifths recorded once. The specimen sequenced was PBMCs. All receptors come from a woman aged 35 to 49 in good health and CMV-seropositive.

The gene calls are TRBV5-6 and TRBJ1-2, with 9 bases identical to TRBD1. V dropped 2 bases and J dropped 6; count of bases not matched to a gene: 8. Germline V gene data show CDR1 as SGHDT and CDR2 as YYEEEE. The CDR3 sequence is 15 residues long. CDR3 region: CASSFRRTGVDGYTF. In DNA, the CDR3 is TGTGCCAGCAGCTTCCGCCGGACAGGGGTCGATGGCTACACCTTC.

The chain joins TRBV19 to TRBJ1-2, with D unclear. This CDR3 has 16 residues. The germline gives CDR1 LNHDA, CDR2 SQIVND (reference sequence). Trimming removed 9 bases from V and 5 bases from J, with 25 bases in between. This chain's CDR3 is CASKSGGSRGLYGYTF. In DNA form, the CDR3 reads TGTGCCAGCAAGAGCGGCGGATCGCGAGGATTGTATGGCTACACCTTC.

The chain links TRBV7-9 to TRBJ2-5, with 7 bases aligning to TRBD1. This CDR3 has 15 amino acids. V shed 5 bases, J shed 2 bases, and the junction held 8 bases outside the gene matches. CDR1 and CDR2 from the germline V gene are SEHNR and FQNEAQ (reference sequence). CDR3 in DNA: TGTGCCAGCAGCCCACCCCCACAGGGGCAAGAGACCCAGTACTTC. Translation gives CASSPPPQGQETQYF.

V gene TRBV5-4 combines with J gene TRBJ2-7; TRBD1 agrees at 9 bases. With V trimmed by 4 bases and J by 0 bases, 11 bases remained unmatched. This CDR3 is 17 amino acids long. CDR1 is SGHNT and CDR2 is YYREEE in the germline V gene (reference sequence). The CDR3 loop reads CASSKGQGAGLSYEQYF. DNA of the CDR3: TGTGCCAGCAGCAAGGGACAGGGTGCTGGCCTCTCCTACGAGCAGTACTTC.

The V gene is TRBV19, the J gene TRBJ2-1, with 7 bases lining up with TRBD1. CDR1 is LNHDA, CDR2 SQIVND, per germline (reference sequence). J was trimmed by 8 bases and V by 3 bases; bases with no gene match: 7. This CDR3 spans 14 amino acids. CDR3 nucleotide sequence: TGTGCCAGTAGTATCCAGGGGGATTTCGATGAGCAGTTCTTC. Translated, it gives CASSIQGDFDEQFF.

This clone was recorded once. The CDR3 spells CASSEEGSSGMEGTDTQYF. CDR3 coding DNA: TGTGCCAGCAGCGAGGAGGGGTCTAGCGGGATGGAAGGCACAGATACGCAGTATTTT. The chain carries TRBV5-6 and TRBJ2-3; 9 bases are a match to TRBD2. The junction had 16 bases not matched to a gene; V was cut back by 4 bases and J by 1 base. This CDR3 contains 19 residues. The germline V gene encodes CDR1 SGHDT and CDR2 YYEEEE.

The chain couples TRBV6-5 to TRBJ1-2, with 7 bases fitting TRBD1. V gave up 4 bases and J gave up 8 bases; unmatched junction bases: 7. Germline V gene data show CDR1 as MNHEY and CDR2 as SVGAGI. CDR3 length: 13 amino acids. Here the CDR3 DNA reads TGTGCCAGCAGTTGGCGAGAGGGGGCGGGCTACACCTTC. Its translation is CASSWREGAGYTF.

This rearrangement joins TRBV6-5 to TRBJ1-6; TRBD1 matches at 9 bases. The germline V gene encodes CDR1 MNHEY and CDR2 SVGAGI. Trimming at V came to 6 bases and at J to 7 bases, leaving 7 bases not matched to a gene. CDR3 size: 15 residues. For the CDR3, the DNA is TGTGCCAGCAGAAGAACCGGGACAGGGAATTCACCCCTCCACTTT. It encodes CASRRTGTGNSPLHF.

This clone has only one observation. The chain recombines TRBV7-9 with TRBJ2-2, with 10 bases fitting TRBD2. Germline assignment: CDR1 SEHNR and CDR2 FQNEAQ (reference sequence). The J segment lost 5 bases and the V segment lost 3 bases, leaving 9 bases of the junction unmatched. This CDR3 contains 17 residues. This CDR3 reads CASSFTPSGSGTGELFF. The CDR3 coding sequence is TGTGCCAGCAGCTTTACCCCTAGCGGGAGTGGGACCGGGGAGCTGTTTTTT. Together with reference TRBV7-9 and TRBJ2-2, the CDR3 gives the full variable domain: DTGVSQNPRHKITKRGQNVTFRCDPISEHNRLYWYRQTLGQGPEFLTYFQNEAQLEKSRLLSDRFSAERPKGSFSTLEIQRTEQGDSAMYLCASSFTPSGSGTGELFFGEGSRLTVL.

This sequence joins TRBV4-2 and TRBJ1-1; D remains unclear. In germline, CDR1 is LGHNA, CDR2 YNFKEQ. Between the trimmed V and J ends, which lost 0 bases and 0 bases, there was a span of 8 bases. This CDR3 comprises 15 residues. CDR3 region: CASSQEADMNTEAFF. CDR3 coding DNA: TGTGCCAGCAGCCAAGAGGCAGACATGAACACTGAAGCTTTCTTT.

This rearrangement joins TRBV19 to TRBJ2-3; tentatively, D is TRBD2 (5 bases). CDR3 size: 11 residues. Germline CDR1 and CDR2: LNHDA and SQIVND (reference sequence). V was clipped by 8 bases and J by 4 bases, with 7 bases between them. The CDR3 is CASVEADTQYF. The CDR3 nucleotides read TGTGCCAGTGTGGAGGCAGATACGCAGTATTTT.

This clone was found a few times. CDR3 amino acids: CASSGQAHQPQHF. For the CDR3, the DNA is TGTGCCAGCAGCGGACAGGCGCATCAGCCCCAGCATTTT. The chain couples TRBV28 to TRBJ1-5, with 7 nucleotides matching TRBD1. The length of the CDR3 is 13 residues. V gave up 6 bases and J gave up 5 bases; unmatched junction bases: 4. CDR1 MDHEN and CDR2 SYDVKM come from the germline V gene.

The table lists this clone with a few counts. The genes are TRBV6-6 and TRBJ1-6, with TRBD1 matching over 9 bases. The CDR3 spans 13 residues. Germline-derived CDR1 and CDR2 are MNHNY and SVGAGI (reference sequence). Trimming removed 10 bases from V and 10 bases from J; junction bases left unmatched: 8. The CDR3, as DNA: TGTGCCAAGAGGGACAGGGAGGGATCACCCCTCCACTTT. Translated, it gives CAKRDREGSPLHF.

The chain carries TRBV30 and TRBJ1-3; D is unclear. This CDR3 is 12 amino acids long. The germline gives CDR1 GTSNPN, CDR2 SVGIG (reference sequence). The V end was cut by 5 bases, the J end by 0 bases, with 5 bases between. The DNA of the CDR3 is TGTGCCTGGGAAGCCTCTGGAAACACCATATATTTT. This sequence encodes CAWEASGNTIYF. The entire variable domain, with the rest obtained from reference TRBV30 and TRBJ1-3, is as follows: SQTIHQWPATLVQPVGSPLSLECTVEGTSNPNLYWYRQAAGRGLQLLFYSVGIGQISSEVPQNLSASRPQDRQFILSSKKLLLSDSGFYLCAWEASGNTIYFGEGSWLTVV.

Only one count was recorded for this clone. The rearrangement joins TRBV7-9 to TRBJ2-7, with D unresolved. In germline, CDR1 is SEHNR, CDR2 FQNEAQ (reference sequence). The CDR3 spans 12 residues. Trimming stripped 3 bases from V and 3 bases from J, with 6 bases between. DNA of the CDR3: TGTGCCAGCAGCTTTTCATTCTACGAGCAGTACTTC. This codes for CASSFSFYEQYF.

The V and J genes are TRBV29-1 and TRBJ2-1; weak D call: TRBD1 (5 bases). The length of the CDR3 is 14 residues. V dropped 6 bases and J dropped 2 bases, with 14 bases sitting between them. Germline V gene lookup returns CDR1 SQVTM and CDR2 ANQGSEA. In nucleotides, the CDR3 is TGCAGCGTGATCCTCCCGACAGCCTACAATGAGCAGTTCTTC. It yields the protein CSVILPTAYNEQFF.

This chain uses TRBV18 with TRBJ2-1; maybe TRBD1 (6 bases). CDR3 size: 15 residues. CDR1 and CDR2 (germline): KGHSH, LQKENI. The V and J ends lost 3 bases and 12 bases respectively, with 21 bases between them. CDR3 sequence reads: CASSPGTRVASGQFF. CDR3 sequence (DNA): TGTGCCAGCTCACCTGGGACAAGGGTGGCAAGTGGGCAGTTCTTC.

This chain connects TRBV5-1 to TRBJ1-6; 9 nucleotides match TRBD1. V shed 4 bases and J 0 bases; nucleotides not matched to a gene: 8. This CDR3 spans 18 amino acids. Germline CDR1 and CDR2: SGHRS and YFSETQ. The CDR3 DNA reads TGCGCCAGCAGCCGAAGTGGGACAGGGAGCTCCTATAATTCACCCCTCCACTTT. It is translated as CASSRSGTGSSYNSPLHF.

To note about this clone: Germline is not matched at one junction end, which may reflect a read error. This chain connects TRBV7-7 to TRBJ2-1, with 10 bases fitting TRBD1. This CDR3 contains 17 residues. From germline, CDR1 is SSHAT and CDR2 FNYEAQ (reference sequence). CDR3 in amino acids: CASSLGLPGQGSDEQFF. The CDR3, as DNA: TGTGCTAGCAGCTTAGGGCTCCCGGGACAGGGGAGCGATGAGCAGTTCTTC.

The chain carries TRBV5-1 and TRBJ1-1, with D uncertain. The germline V and J ends were trimmed by 0 bases and 4 bases, with 7 bases remaining between them. The CDR3 runs 13 residues. CDR1 is SGHRS and CDR2 is YFSETQ in the germline V gene. CDR3 in amino acids: CASSLAGFTEAFF. The CDR3 DNA sequence: TGCGCCAGCAGCTTGGCGGGATTCACTGAAGCTTTCTTT.

DNA of the CDR3: TGTGCCAGCCACCACAGAGCGGGAGGTTCCTACGAGCAGTACTTC. Protein: CASHHRAGGSYEQYF. The rearrangement uses TRBV6-1 and TRBJ2-7, with 9 bases lining up with TRBD2. CDR1 and CDR2 from the germline V gene are MNHNS and SASEGT. V gave up 8 bases and J gave up 1 base; unmatched junction bases: 9. The CDR3 runs 15 residues.

This clone has only one observation. The V and J genes are TRBV10-3 and TRBJ1-2; TRBD1 is a possible D gene (5 bases). Trimming left V 11 bases short and J 8 bases short, with 15 bases between. The CDR3 totals 11 residues. The V gene's germline CDR1 is ENHRY and CDR2 SYGVKD. The CDR3 here is CAVTGGRGYTF. DNA of the CDR3: TGTGCCGTCACCGGGGGAAGAGGCTACACCTTC.

This clone was found once. At one boundary the junction diverges from the germline segment, which might be a read error. The chain is built from TRBV6-6 and TRBJ2-3, with 10 bases fitting TRBD1. This CDR3 has 15 amino acids. Looked up from germline, CDR1 is MNHNY and CDR2 is SVGAGI (reference sequence). DNA for the CDR3: TGTGCCAGCAGGACAAGGGACAGGGGCACCGATACGCAGTATTTT. It yields the protein CASRTRDRGTDTQYF.

The CDR3 here is CASSAGTSGHNEQFF. The CDR3, as DNA: TGTGCCAGCAGCGCCGGGACTAGCGGTCACAATGAGCAGTTCTTC. The chain carries TRBV9 and TRBJ2-1, with TRBD2 identical over 11 bases. V gave up 3 bases and J gave up 5 bases; unmatched junction bases: 4. CDR3 length: 15 residues. CDR1 SGDLS and CDR2 YYNGEE come from the germline V gene. The variable domain in full, completed from reference TRBV9 and TRBJ2-1, reads DSGVTQTPKHLITATGQRVTLRCSPRSGDLSVYWYQQSLDQGLQFLIQYYNGEERAKGNILERFSAQQFPDLHSELNLSSLELGDSALYFCASSAGTSGHNEQFFGPGTRLTVL.

J is TRBJ2-5 and V is TRBV27; TRBD1 matches 8 bases. The germline V gene has CDR1 MNHEY and CDR2 SMNVEV (reference sequence). CDR3 size: 16 residues. V shed 2 bases, J shed 5 bases, and the junction held 10 bases outside the gene matches. CDR3 coding DNA: TGTGCCAGCAGTTTAAATCCGACAGGGGCTAGGGAGACCCAGTACTTC. It specifies CASSLNPTGARETQYF.

This chain links TRBV11-2 with TRBJ2-5; 7 bases agree with TRBD1. The J call may be wrong; the DNA end is better matched by TRBJ2-7. CDR1 SGHAT and CDR2 FQNNGV come from the germline V gene. This CDR3 contains 16 residues. CDR3 coding DNA: TGTGCCAGCAGCATGAGGGTCCGGGACAGCTCCTACGAGCAGTACTTC. Translation gives CASSMRVRDSSYEQYF.